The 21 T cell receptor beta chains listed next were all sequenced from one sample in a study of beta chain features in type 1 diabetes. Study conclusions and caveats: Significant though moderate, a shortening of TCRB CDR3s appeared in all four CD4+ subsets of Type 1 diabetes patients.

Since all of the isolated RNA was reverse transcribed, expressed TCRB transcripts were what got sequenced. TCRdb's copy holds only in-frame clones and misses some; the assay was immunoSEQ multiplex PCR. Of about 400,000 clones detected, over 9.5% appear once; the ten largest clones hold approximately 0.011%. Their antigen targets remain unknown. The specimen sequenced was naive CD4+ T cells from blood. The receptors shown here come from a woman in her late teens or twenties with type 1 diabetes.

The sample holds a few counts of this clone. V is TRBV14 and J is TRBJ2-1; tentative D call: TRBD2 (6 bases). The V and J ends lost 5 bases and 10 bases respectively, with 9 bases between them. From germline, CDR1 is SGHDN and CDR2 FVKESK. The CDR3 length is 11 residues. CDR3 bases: TGTGCCAGCAGCGCGACTAGGGAGCAGTTCTTC. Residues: CASSATREQFF.

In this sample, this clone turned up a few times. The CDR3 here is CASSQVEADSYEQYF. CDR3 in DNA: TGTGCCAGCAGCCAGGTTGAAGCGGATAGCTACGAGCAGTACTTC. This sequence joins TRBV4-2 and TRBJ2-7; perhaps TRBD2 as D (5 bases). Trimming left V 3 bases short and J 3 bases short, with 15 bases between. Germline assignment: CDR1 LGHNA and CDR2 YNFKEQ. CDR3 length: 15 residues.

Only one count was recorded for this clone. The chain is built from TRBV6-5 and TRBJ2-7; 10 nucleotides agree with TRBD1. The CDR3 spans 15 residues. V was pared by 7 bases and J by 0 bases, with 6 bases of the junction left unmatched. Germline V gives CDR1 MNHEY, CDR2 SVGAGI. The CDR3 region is CASNSRTGGSYEQYF. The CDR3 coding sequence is TGTGCCAGCAACTCCCGGACAGGGGGCTCCTACGAGCAGTACTTC.

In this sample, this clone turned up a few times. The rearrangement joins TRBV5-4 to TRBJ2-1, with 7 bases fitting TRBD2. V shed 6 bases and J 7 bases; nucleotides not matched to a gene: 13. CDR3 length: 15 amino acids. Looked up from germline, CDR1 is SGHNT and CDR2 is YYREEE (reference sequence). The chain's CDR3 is CASTPPAGLRNEQFF. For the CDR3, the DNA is TGTGCCAGCACTCCCCCAGCGGGGCTCAGGAATGAGCAGTTCTTC.

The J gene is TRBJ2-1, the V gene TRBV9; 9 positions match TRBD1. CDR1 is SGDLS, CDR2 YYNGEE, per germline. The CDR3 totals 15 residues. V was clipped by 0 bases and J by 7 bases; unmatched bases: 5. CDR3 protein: CASSVVGQGSNEQFF. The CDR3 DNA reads TGTGCCAGCAGCGTAGTGGGACAGGGTTCGAATGAGCAGTTCTTC.

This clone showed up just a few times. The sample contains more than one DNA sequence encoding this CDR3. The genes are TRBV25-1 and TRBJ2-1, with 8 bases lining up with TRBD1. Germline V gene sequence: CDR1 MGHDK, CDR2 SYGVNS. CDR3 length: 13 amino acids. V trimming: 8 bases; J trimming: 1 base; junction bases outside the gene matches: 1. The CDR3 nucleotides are TGTGCCAGCCGACAGGGGTCCTACAATGAGCAGTTCTTC. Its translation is CASRQGSYNEQFF.

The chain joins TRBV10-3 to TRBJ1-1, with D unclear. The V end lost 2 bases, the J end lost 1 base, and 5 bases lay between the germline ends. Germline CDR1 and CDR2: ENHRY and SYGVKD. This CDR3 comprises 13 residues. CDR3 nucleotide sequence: TGTGCCATCAGTGAGAGCCAGAACACTGAAGCTTTCTTT. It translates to CAISESQNTEAFF.

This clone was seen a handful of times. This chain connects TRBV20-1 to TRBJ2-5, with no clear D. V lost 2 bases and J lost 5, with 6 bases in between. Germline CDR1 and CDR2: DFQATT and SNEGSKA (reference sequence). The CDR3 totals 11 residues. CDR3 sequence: CSARTRETQYF. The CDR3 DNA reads TGCAGTGCTAGAACCCGGGAGACCCAGTACTTC.

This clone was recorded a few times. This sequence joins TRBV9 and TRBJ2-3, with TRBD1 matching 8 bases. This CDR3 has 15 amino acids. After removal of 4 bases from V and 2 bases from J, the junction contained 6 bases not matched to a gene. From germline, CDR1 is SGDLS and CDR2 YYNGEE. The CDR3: CASSSGQGDTDTQYF. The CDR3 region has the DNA TGTGCCAGCAGCTCCGGACAGGGAGACACAGATACGCAGTATTTT.

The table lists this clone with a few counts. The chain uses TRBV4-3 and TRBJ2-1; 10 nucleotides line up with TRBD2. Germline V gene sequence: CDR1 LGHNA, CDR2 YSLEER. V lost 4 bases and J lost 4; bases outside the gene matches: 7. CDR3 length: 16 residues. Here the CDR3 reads CASSRGPSGGYNEQFF. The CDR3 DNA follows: TGCGCCAGCAGCCGGGGGCCTAGCGGGGGATACAATGAGCAGTTCTTC.

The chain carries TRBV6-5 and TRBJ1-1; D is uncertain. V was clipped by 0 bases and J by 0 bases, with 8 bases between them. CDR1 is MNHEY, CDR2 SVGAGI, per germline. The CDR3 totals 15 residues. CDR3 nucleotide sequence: TGTGCCAGCAGTTACTCTCCGGACTTGAACACTGAAGCTTTCTTT. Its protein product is CASSYSPDLNTEAFF.

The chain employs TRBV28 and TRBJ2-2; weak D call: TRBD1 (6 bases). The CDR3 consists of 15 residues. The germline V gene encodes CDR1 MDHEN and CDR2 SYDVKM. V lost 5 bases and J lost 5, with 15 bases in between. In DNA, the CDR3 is TGTGCCAGCAGTCCACAGGGACCGCGGACCGGGGAGCTGTTTTTT. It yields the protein CASSPQGPRTGELFF.

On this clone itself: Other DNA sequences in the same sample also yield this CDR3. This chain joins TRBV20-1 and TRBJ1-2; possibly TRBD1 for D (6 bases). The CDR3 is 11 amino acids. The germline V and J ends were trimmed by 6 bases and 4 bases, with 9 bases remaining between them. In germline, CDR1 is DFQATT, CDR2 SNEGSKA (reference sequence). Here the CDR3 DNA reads TGCAGTGCCCCGGACAGCTATGGCTACACCTTC. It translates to CSAPDSYGYTF.

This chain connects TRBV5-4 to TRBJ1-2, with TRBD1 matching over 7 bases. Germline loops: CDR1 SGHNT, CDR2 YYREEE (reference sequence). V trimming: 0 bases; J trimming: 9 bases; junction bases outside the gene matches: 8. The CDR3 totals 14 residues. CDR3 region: CASSLGQGMMSYTF. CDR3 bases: TGTGCCAGCAGCTTGGGACAGGGAATGATGAGCTACACCTTC.

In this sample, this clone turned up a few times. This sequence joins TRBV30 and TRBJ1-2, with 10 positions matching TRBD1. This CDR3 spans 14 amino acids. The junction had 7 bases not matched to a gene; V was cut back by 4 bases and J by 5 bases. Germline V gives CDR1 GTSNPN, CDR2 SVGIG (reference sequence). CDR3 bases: TGTGCCTGGACTTCGACAGGGGGCGTTTATGGCTACACCTTC. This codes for CAWTSTGGVYGYTF.

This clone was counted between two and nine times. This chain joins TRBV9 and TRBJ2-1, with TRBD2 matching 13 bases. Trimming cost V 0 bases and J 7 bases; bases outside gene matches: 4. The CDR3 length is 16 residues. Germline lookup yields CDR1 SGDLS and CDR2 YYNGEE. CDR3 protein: CASSVGWGLAGNEQFF. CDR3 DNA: TGTGCCAGCAGCGTAGGCTGGGGACTAGCGGGAAATGAGCAGTTCTTC.

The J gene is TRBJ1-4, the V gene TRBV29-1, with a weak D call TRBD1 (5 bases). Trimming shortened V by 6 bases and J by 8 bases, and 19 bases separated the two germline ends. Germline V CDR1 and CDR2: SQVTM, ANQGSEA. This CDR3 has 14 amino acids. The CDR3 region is CSVGGGVTSEKLFF. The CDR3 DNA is TGCAGCGTGGGAGGAGGGGTCACCTCAGAAAAACTGTTTTTT.

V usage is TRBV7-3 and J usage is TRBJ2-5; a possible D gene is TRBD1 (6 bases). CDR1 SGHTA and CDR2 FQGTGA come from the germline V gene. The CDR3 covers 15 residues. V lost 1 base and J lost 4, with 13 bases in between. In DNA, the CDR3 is TGTGCCAGCAGCTTAATCAGGGCAGGGGCAGAGACCCAGTACTTC. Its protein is CASSLIRAGAETQYF.

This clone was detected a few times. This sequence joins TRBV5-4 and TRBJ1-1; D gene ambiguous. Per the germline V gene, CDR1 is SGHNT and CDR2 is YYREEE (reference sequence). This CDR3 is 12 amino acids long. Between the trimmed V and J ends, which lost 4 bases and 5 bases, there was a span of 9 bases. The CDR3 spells CASSLEATEAFF. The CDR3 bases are TGTGCCAGCAGCCTTGAGGCGACTGAAGCTTTCTTT.

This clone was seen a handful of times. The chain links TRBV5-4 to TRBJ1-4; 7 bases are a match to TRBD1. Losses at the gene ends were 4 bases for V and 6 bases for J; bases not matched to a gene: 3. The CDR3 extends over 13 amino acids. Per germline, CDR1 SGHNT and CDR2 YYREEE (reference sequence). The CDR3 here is CASSPGQYEKLFF. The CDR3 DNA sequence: TGTGCCAGCAGCCCGGGACAGTATGAAAAACTGTTTTTT.

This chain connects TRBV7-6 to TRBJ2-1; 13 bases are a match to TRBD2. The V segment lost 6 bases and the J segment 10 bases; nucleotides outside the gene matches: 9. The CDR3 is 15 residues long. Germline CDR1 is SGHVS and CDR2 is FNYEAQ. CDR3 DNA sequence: TGTGCCAGCAGTCCCGGACTAGCGGGGGCCGGCGAGCAGTTCTTC. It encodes CASSPGLAGAGEQFF.